These 13 T cell receptor beta chains originate from one sample sequenced in a study of T cell changes during pregnancy in multiple sclerosis. Assay used: immunoSEQ multiplex PCR; TCRdb lists only in-frame clones, some missing. There are just over 35,000 clones in the sample; over 85% occur only once, and 0.7% to 0.85% lies in the top ten. The source was CD4+ T cells from peripheral blood mononuclear cells, collected after pregnancy. The receptors come from a female donor in good health, enrolled as a control in a pregnancy study.

In nucleotides, the CDR3 is TGTGCCAGCAGCTTAGGTGTCGACCCGGGGGAGACCCAGTACTTC. Its protein is CASSLGVDPGETQYF. V and J are TRBV11-3 and TRBJ2-5; maybe TRBD2 (5 bases). V lost 1 base to trimming and J lost 5 bases, with 14 bases between them. Germline values: CDR1 SGHNT, CDR2 YENEEA. This CDR3 has 15 residues.

The chain uses TRBV28 and TRBJ1-6; D remains ambiguous. The V end lost 3 bases, the J end lost 1 base, and 10 bases lay between the germline ends. Per the germline V gene, CDR1 is MDHEN and CDR2 is SYDVKM. CDR3 length: 16 residues. DNA for the CDR3: TGTGCCAGCAGTTTCACTCGGGTGTCCTATAATTCACCCCTCCACTTT. This encodes CASSFTRVSYNSPLHF. Together with reference TRBV28 and TRBJ1-6, the CDR3 gives the full variable domain: DVKVTQSSRYLVKRTGEKVFLECVQDMDHENMFWYRQDPGLGLRLIYFSYDVKMKEKGDIPEGYSVSREKKERFSLILESASTNQTSMYLCASSFTRVSYNSPLHFGNGTRLTVT.

This clone was picked up a small number of times. The chain joins TRBV4-3 to TRBJ1-1; 7 bases fit TRBD1. The germline V gene has CDR1 LGHNA and CDR2 YSLEER. V shed 2 bases and J 3 bases; nucleotides not matched to a gene: 9. The CDR3 covers 16 residues. The CDR3 DNA reads TGCGCCAGCAGCCAAACACAGGGGTGGAGAGACACTGAAGCTTTCTTT. It encodes CASSQTQGWRDTEAFF.

This sequence joins TRBV5-4 and TRBJ2-3; 7 positions match TRBD1. The CDR3 runs to 14 residues. Germline V gene data show CDR1 as SGHNT and CDR2 as YYREEE (reference sequence). V lost 4 bases to trimming and J lost 2 bases; unmatched junction nucleotides: 4. In nucleotides, the CDR3 is TGTGCCAGCAGCCTAGGGACAGACACAGATACGCAGTATTTT. Protein sequence: CASSLGTDTDTQYF. The full variable domain, in which reference TRBV5-4 and TRBJ2-3 provide the parts outside the CDR3, is ETGVTQSPTHLIKTRGQQVTLRCSSQSGHNTVSWYQQALGQGPQFIFQYYREEENGRGNFPPRFSGLQFPNYSSELNVNALELDDSALYLCASSLGTDTDTQYFGPGTRLTVL.

The chain couples TRBV19 to TRBJ2-7, with D perhaps TRBD2 (5 bases). Germline values: CDR1 LNHDA, CDR2 SQIVND (reference sequence). The CDR3 has 15 residues. The V end lost 2 bases, the J end lost 0 bases, and 11 bases lay between the germline ends. The CDR3 bases are TGTGCCAGTAGTATAAGGACTGAAAGCTCCTACGAGCAGTACTTC. This sequence encodes CASSIRTESSYEQYF. The full variable domain, in which reference TRBV19 and TRBJ2-7 provide the parts outside the CDR3, is DGGITQSPKYLFRKEGQNVTLSCEQNLNHDAMYWYRQDPGQGLRLIYYSQIVNDFQKGDIAEGYSVSREKKESFPLTVTSAQKNPTAFYLCASSIRTESSYEQYFGPGTRLTVT.

The chain is built from TRBV7-8 and TRBJ2-7; 8 bases map to TRBD1. Trimming removed 5 bases from V and 5 bases from J; junction bases left unmatched: 8. This CDR3 contains 14 residues. CDR1 and CDR2 (germline): SGHVS, FQNEAQ. The CDR3 here is CASSGRDRRNEQYF. The CDR3 nucleotides read TGTGCCAGCAGCGGCCGGGACAGGAGGAACGAGCAGTACTTC.

The CDR3 here is CASSLILLAGVFNEQYF. In nucleotides, the CDR3 is TGTGCCAGCAGCTTGATTCTCCTAGCGGGAGTATTCAACGAGCAGTACTTC. The rearrangement links TRBV5-6 to TRBJ2-7; TRBD2 matches at 10 bases. V lost 1 base to trimming and J lost 5 bases; unmatched junction nucleotides: 12. The CDR3 runs to 17 residues. Germline CDR1 is SGHDT and CDR2 is YYEEEE.

This chain links TRBV19 with TRBJ2-4; 7 nucleotides line up with TRBD1. From germline, CDR1 is LNHDA and CDR2 SQIVND (reference sequence). The CDR3 is 16 amino acids. Germline trimming cut 7 bases from V and 1 base from J; bases unmatched to any gene: 10. CDR3 DNA sequence: TGTGCCAGTACCCCCGACAGGGCAGTCGCCAAAAACATTCAGTACTTC. It specifies CASTPDRAVAKNIQYF.

The chain combines TRBV7-6 with TRBJ2-3; possible D gene TRBD2, 6 bases. V dropped 1 base and J dropped 0 bases, with 11 bases sitting between them. The CDR3 spans 16 residues. Germline V CDR1 and CDR2: SGHVS, FNYEAQ. CDR3 nucleotide sequence: TGTGCCAGCAGCTTAGGGGCGGGGTCTAGCACAGATACGCAGTATTTT. Its translation: CASSLGAGSSTDTQYF.

This chain joins TRBV18 and TRBJ2-1, with D tentatively TRBD2 (6 bases). This CDR3 contains 16 residues. Germline values: CDR1 KGHSH, CDR2 LQKENI. V lost 6 bases to trimming and J lost 0 bases, with 15 bases between them. The CDR3, as DNA: TGTGCCAGCTCCGCGTTGGGTAGCGGCTCCTACAATGAGCAGTTCTTC. It translates to CASSALGSGSYNEQFF. Complete variable domain (other parts from reference TRBV18 and TRBJ2-1): NAGVMQNPRHLVRRRGQEARLRCSPMKGHSHVYWYRQLPEEGLKFMVYLQKENIIDESGMPKERFSAEFPKEGPSILRIQQVVRGDSAAYFCASSALGSGSYNEQFFGPGTRLTVL.

The chain carries TRBV11-2 and TRBJ2-2; TRBD1 matches at 10 bases. CDR1 SGHAT and CDR2 FQNNGV come from the germline V gene. The J segment lost 6 bases and the V segment lost 8 bases, leaving 6 bases of the junction unmatched. CDR3 size: 14 residues. The CDR3 sequence: CASQGQGLAGELFF. Written as DNA, the CDR3 is TGTGCCAGCCAGGGACAGGGGTTGGCCGGGGAGCTGTTTTTT. The complete variable domain, with remaining parts taken from reference TRBV11-2 and TRBJ2-2, reads EAGVAQSPRYKIIEKRQSVAFWCNPISGHATLYWYQQILGQGPKLLIQFQNNGVVDDSQLPKDRFSAERLKGVDSTLKIQPAKLEDSAVYLCASQGQGLAGELFFGEGSRLTVL.

The CDR3 sequence: CASSEVWAGQGFTGELFF. CDR3 DNA: TGTGCCAGCAGCGAAGTTTGGGCGGGACAGGGATTCACCGGGGAGCTGTTTTTT. The chain links TRBV7-2 to TRBJ2-2; 9 bases agree with TRBD1. The CDR3 totals 18 residues. Trimming at V came to 5 bases and at J to 4 bases, leaving 14 bases not matched to a gene. Germline-derived CDR1 and CDR2 are SGHTA and FQGNSA.

This CDR3 reads CASSPGLMGGEQYF. CDR3 nucleotide sequence: TGTGCCAGCAGCCCCGGACTAATGGGAGGCGAGCAGTACTTC. The rearrangement uses TRBV7-3 and TRBJ2-7; D is possibly TRBD2 (6 bases). Germline V lookup: CDR1 SGHTA, CDR2 FQGTGA. This CDR3 contains 14 residues. V lost 5 bases and J lost 6, with 17 bases in between. Looking up the rest from reference TRBV7-3 and TRBJ2-7 gives the full variable domain: GAGVSQTPSNKVTEKGKYVELRCDPISGHTALYWYRQSLGQGPEFLIYFQGTGAADDSGLPNDRFFAVRPEGSVSTLKIQRTERGDSAVYLCASSPGLMGGEQYFGPGTRLTVT.